A single sample is the source of the 29 T cell receptor beta chains below, sequenced in a study of CD8 T cells in Susac syndrome. RNA amounts of about 0.5 to 1 ug underwent reverse transcription with random hexamers. MiXCR was run by TCRdb on the immunoSEQ multiplex PCR reads, yielding one entry per CDR3 protein. The sample comprises 120,000 or so distinct CDR3 sequences, about 95% of which are singletons, and roughly 0.11% rests with the top ten. The sequenced material came from CD4+ T cells from PBMCs. The receptors stem from a human donor in good health.

The gene calls are TRBV14 and TRBJ2-1; TRBD2 agrees at 13 bases. Germline V gene data show CDR1 as SGHDN and CDR2 as FVKESK. The CDR3 runs 15 residues. Trimming cost V 4 bases and J 8 bases; bases outside gene matches: 5. The DNA for the CDR3 is TGTGCCAGCAGCCGACTAGCGGGAGGATCCGATGAGCAGTTCTTC. Translation: CASSRLAGGSDEQFF.

The chain combines TRBV6-1 with TRBJ2-2; 9 positions match TRBD1. This CDR3 contains 15 residues. V dropped 7 bases and J dropped 2; count of bases not matched to a gene: 5. Germline V gives CDR1 MNHNS, CDR2 SASEGT. The CDR3 spells CASIWGQGNTGELFF. The CDR3 coding sequence is TGTGCCAGCATCTGGGGACAGGGCAACACCGGGGAGCTGTTTTTT.

V is TRBV12-3 or TRBV12-4 and J is TRBJ1-5; TRBD1 might be the D (6 bases). The CDR3 is made up of 14 amino acids. Trimming took off 1 base at V and 6 bases at J, with 10 bases between the two ends. CDR3 sequence: CASSLVTGSQPQHF. CDR3 DNA: TGTGCCAGCAGTTTAGTAACAGGGAGTCAGCCCCAGCATTTT.

As regards this clonotype: At one end, the junction sequence differs from germline, possibly due to a read error. J is TRBJ2-2 and V is TRBV7-7, with D maybe TRBD1 (7 bases). The CDR3 length is 14 residues. The V gene's germline CDR1 is SSHAT and CDR2 FNYEAQ (reference sequence). CDR3 DNA: TGTGCTAGCAGCTCAGGGGGGTTCACCGGGGAGCTGTTTTTT. Its protein product is CASSSGGFTGELFF.

The CDR3 here is CSATGGPGPQHF. The CDR3 nucleotides are TGCAGTGCAACAGGGGGCCCCGGGCCCCAGCATTTT. The chain links TRBV20-1 to TRBJ1-5, with 9 bases aligning to TRBD1. The CDR3 runs to 12 residues. The germline V gene has CDR1 DFQATT and CDR2 SNEGSKA (reference sequence). The trim removed 6 bases at V and 9 bases at J, leaving 6 bases unmatched.

This clonotype was picked up one time. The chain recombines TRBV28 with TRBJ2-6; D may be TRBD2 (6 bases). The CDR3 runs to 15 residues. V gave up 6 bases and J gave up 1 base, with 10 bases separating them. Germline V gene sequence: CDR1 MDHEN, CDR2 SYDVKM. DNA for the CDR3: TGTGCCAGCAGAGGAGGGTTATCTGGGGCCAACGTCCTGACTTTC. It is translated as CASRGGLSGANVLTF.

The chain uses TRBV29-1 and TRBJ2-1; D is unresolved. CDR1 is SQVTM, CDR2 ANQGSEA, per germline. There are 12 residues in the CDR3. V lost 1 base to trimming and J lost 4 bases, with 5 bases between them. This CDR3 reads CSVEGGYNEQFF. CDR3 bases: TGCAGCGTTGAAGGAGGTTACAATGAGCAGTTCTTC.

This chain joins TRBV6-6 and TRBJ2-6, with a tentative D call TRBD2 (5 bases). V was cut by 7 bases and J by 0 bases, with 10 bases left in between. Germline-derived CDR1 and CDR2 are MNHNY and SVGAGI (reference sequence). This CDR3 has 15 amino acids. CDR3 coding DNA: TGTGCCAGCAATACTGGAGGCTCTGGGGCCAACGTCCTGACTTTC. This encodes CASNTGGSGANVLTF.

The rearrangement joins TRBV29-1 to TRBJ2-1; tentative D call: TRBD2 (7 bases). V lost 3 bases and J lost 7, with 16 bases in between. The germline V gene has CDR1 SQVTM and CDR2 ANQGSEA. The CDR3 contains 14 residues. CDR3 bases: TGCAGCGTTGAGGGGGCGACTAGCTCAAATGAGCAGTTCTTC. Translated, it gives CSVEGATSSNEQFF.

The chain links TRBV27 to TRBJ2-7, with 11 positions matching TRBD2. J lost 4 bases, V lost 11 bases, and 13 bases had no gene match. This CDR3 has 15 residues. In germline, CDR1 is MNHEY, CDR2 SMNVEV (reference sequence). The CDR3 DNA is TGTGCCTCTCAACTAGCGGGAGATATAAAATACGAGCAGTACTTC. Its translation: CASQLAGDIKYEQYF.

A single count supports this clonotype. V is TRBV29-1 and J is TRBJ2-5; possible D gene TRBD1, 6 bases. The germline V gene has CDR1 SQVTM and CDR2 ANQGSEA. CDR3 length: 15 amino acids. V was trimmed by 7 bases and J by 5 bases, leaving 23 bases between them. The CDR3 protein is CSASTAHRAGETQYF. For the CDR3, the DNA is TGCAGCGCCTCGACCGCTCACAGGGCAGGGGAGACCCAGTACTTC.

This clonotype came up a few times. The V and J genes are TRBV12-3 or TRBV12-4 and TRBJ2-7, with D uncertain. This CDR3 spans 11 amino acids. Trimming took 7 bases from V and 7 from J, leaving 11 bases between them. CDR3: CASTRSSEQYF. The CDR3 coding sequence is TGTGCCAGCACCCGTAGCAGTGAGCAGTACTTC.

Only one count was recorded for this clonotype. This sequence joins TRBV20-1 and TRBJ2-1, with 8 bases identical to TRBD2. The CDR3 has 16 residues. Germline trimming cut 0 bases from V and 6 bases from J; bases unmatched to any gene: 10. Germline-derived CDR1 and CDR2 are DFQATT and SNEGSKA (reference sequence). CDR3 in DNA: TGCAGTGCTAGAGATTCAAATAGCGGGACCGGCAATGAGCAGTTCTTC. Amino acid sequence: CSARDSNSGTGNEQFF.

With respect to this clonotype: At one end the junction does not follow the germline gene, possibly because of a read error. The rearrangement links TRBV3-1 to TRBJ2-5; D is unclear. The CDR3 has 15 amino acids. CDR1 is LGHDT and CDR2 is YNNKEL in the germline V gene (reference sequence). The CDR3 loop is CASSQDFVADWATNF. CDR3 nucleotide sequence: TGTGCCAGCAGCCAAGATTTCGTTGCGGATTGGGCTACTAACTTC.

A note on this clonotype: One junction end does not reproduce the germline sequence, and a read error may be involved. The rearrangement links TRBV7-9 to TRBJ2-3; TRBD2 agrees at 7 bases. CDR3 length equals 14 residues. Germline values: CDR1 SEHNR, CDR2 FQNEAQ (reference sequence). CDR3 protein: CASTLAGGTDTQYF. The DNA of the CDR3 is TGTGCCAGCACCTTAGCGGGCGGCACAGATACGCAGTATTTT.

J is TRBJ1-2 and V is TRBV7-2; D is unclear. Germline V lookup: CDR1 SGHTA, CDR2 FQGNSA. V gave up 2 bases and J gave up 7 bases, with 5 bases separating them. This CDR3 is built from 11 residues. The CDR3 sequence is CASSLFSGYTF. CDR3 DNA: TGTGCCAGCAGCTTATTTAGTGGCTACACCTTC. Together with reference TRBV7-2 and TRBJ1-2, the CDR3 gives the full variable domain: GAGVSQSPSNKVTEKGKDVELRCDPISGHTALYWYRQSLGQGLEFLIYFQGNSAPDKSGLPSDRFSAERTGGSVSTLTIQRTQQEDSAVYLCASSLFSGYTFGSGTRLTVV.

The V call is TRBV4-1, the J call TRBJ2-1; TRBD2 aligns across 13 bases. This CDR3 spans 17 amino acids. With V trimmed by 1 base and J by 6 bases, 6 bases remained unmatched. Germline CDR1 MGHRA, CDR2 YSYEKL. This CDR3 is CASSQVRTSGSLNEQFF. The CDR3 DNA sequence: TGCGCCAGCAGCCAAGTCCGGACTAGCGGGAGTCTCAATGAGCAGTTCTTC.

The chain carries TRBV29-1 and TRBJ2-1, with 7 bases fitting TRBD2. This CDR3 is 14 amino acids long. CDR1 and CDR2 (germline): SQVTM, ANQGSEA. The V gene end was trimmed by 4 bases and the J gene end by 4 bases; junction bases not matched to a gene: 7. CDR3 nucleotide sequence: TGCAGCGTTGCCCTACTTAGCGGGTACAATGAGCAGTTCTTC. Residues: CSVALLSGYNEQFF.

This clonotype occurred a few times. This chain joins TRBV18 and TRBJ2-5; D remains ambiguous. The CDR3 runs 13 residues. Germline V gene lookup returns CDR1 KGHSH and CDR2 LQKENI. The V end was cut by 3 bases, the J end by 1 base, with 6 bases between. The CDR3 bases are TGTGCCAGCTCACCGAGAGGCCAAGAGACCCAGTACTTC. Its translation: CASSPRGQETQYF.

The chain links TRBV27 to TRBJ1-1; D uncertain. V lost 6 bases and J 2 bases, leaving 10 bases between the germline ends. In germline, CDR1 is MNHEY, CDR2 SMNVEV (reference sequence). This CDR3 comprises 13 residues. CDR3 amino acids: CASRFLSNTEAFF. The CDR3 nucleotides read TGTGCCAGCAGGTTTCTCAGTAACACTGAAGCTTTCTTT.

This clonotype was seen just once. The chain employs TRBV7-2 and TRBJ2-7; 7 nucleotides align to TRBD1. Trimming cost V 2 bases and J 7 bases; bases outside gene matches: 11. Germline values: CDR1 SGHTA, CDR2 FQGNSA. The CDR3 runs 15 residues. The chain's CDR3 is CASSLRDSVPGEQYF. The CDR3 DNA reads as TGTGCCAGCAGCTTAAGGGACAGCGTACCCGGGGAGCAGTACTTC.

This chain joins TRBV12-3 or TRBV12-4 and TRBJ1-1; 8 bases line up with TRBD1. This CDR3 spans 13 amino acids. The J segment lost 3 bases and the V segment lost 7 bases, leaving 4 bases of the junction unmatched. The CDR3 coding sequence is TGTGCCAGCACTGGGACAGGCTACACTGAAGCTTTCTTT. Encoded protein: CASTGTGYTEAFF.

The chain couples TRBV7-9 to TRBJ2-3, with unresolved D. This CDR3 is 12 amino acids long. The V end lost 3 bases, the J end lost 3 bases, and 4 bases lay between the germline ends. Germline V gene data show CDR1 as SEHNR and CDR2 as FQNEAQ (reference sequence). Here the CDR3 reads CASSFQTDTQYF. The CDR3 DNA reads as TGTGCCAGCAGCTTTCAGACAGATACGCAGTATTTT. The full variable domain, completed using reference TRBV7-9 and TRBJ2-3, is DTGVSQNPRHKITKRGQNVTFRCDPISEHNRLYWYRQTLGQGPEFLTYFQNEAQLEKSRLLSDRFSAERPKGSFSTLEIQRTEQGDSAMYLCASSFQTDTQYFGPGTRLTVL.

The chain couples TRBV20-1 to TRBJ2-7; 7 bases align to TRBD1. Unmatched junction bases numbered 12, after V lost 7 bases and J lost 3 bases. The CDR3 runs 14 residues. The germline CDR1 and CDR2 sequences are DFQATT and SNEGSKA (reference sequence). In nucleotides, the CDR3 is TGCAGTGGGTGTTGGGACAGACATCTCTACGAGCAGTACTTC. It encodes CSGCWDRHLYEQYF.

The rearrangement links TRBV19 to TRBJ1-4; D ambiguous. V lost 7 bases, J lost 10 bases, and 25 bases lay in between. The CDR3 loop spans 16 amino acids. The V gene's germline CDR1 is LNHDA and CDR2 SQIVND (reference sequence). The CDR3, as DNA: TGTGCCAGTACTCGTTATCGTTCAGGCTCGGTTCGAAAACTGTTTTTT. Its translation: CASTRYRSGSVRKLFF.

This sequence joins TRBV24-1 and TRBJ2-5; D may be TRBD1 (5 bases). V dropped 3 bases and J dropped 5 bases, with 9 bases sitting between them. This CDR3 region has 13 residues. The V gene's germline CDR1 is KGHDR and CDR2 SFDVKD. The CDR3 protein is CATSDPRAETQYF. The CDR3 nucleotides read TGTGCCACCAGTGATCCCAGGGCGGAGACCCAGTACTTC.

The J gene is TRBJ1-1, the V gene TRBV29-1; unclear D gene. The length of the CDR3 is 12 residues. V was cut by 6 bases and J by 8 bases, with 16 bases left in between. CDR1 is SQVTM, CDR2 ANQGSEA, per germline. CDR3 sequence (DNA): TGCAGCGTCGGCCCTCTAGGTGGGGAAGCTTTCTTT. It is translated as CSVGPLGGEAFF.

This clonotype appeared a single time. J is TRBJ2-3 and V is TRBV7-9; maybe TRBD2 (6 bases). V was cut by 1 base and J by 3 bases, with 11 bases left in between. Germline CDR1 and CDR2: SEHNR and FQNEAQ (reference sequence). The CDR3 is made up of 15 amino acids. CDR3 in amino acids: CASSLVRERTDTQYF. For the CDR3, the DNA is TGTGCCAGCAGCTTAGTGCGGGAAAGGACAGATACGCAGTATTTT. Looking up the rest from reference TRBV7-9 and TRBJ2-3 gives the full variable domain: DTGVSQNPRHKITKRGQNVTFRCDPISEHNRLYWYRQTLGQGPEFLTYFQNEAQLEKSRLLSDRFSAERPKGSFSTLEIQRTEQGDSAMYLCASSLVRERTDTQYFGPGTRLTVL.

V is TRBV30 and J is TRBJ2-4; 9 nucleotides align to TRBD2. Germline loops: CDR1 GTSNPN, CDR2 SVGIG (reference sequence). After removal of 4 bases from V and 8 bases from J, the junction contained 15 bases not matched to a gene. CDR3 size: 16 residues. The CDR3 DNA follows: TGTGCCTGGACAAAAGCGGGAGGCACCCGTAGAGACATTCAGTACTTC. This translates into CAWTKAGGTRRDIQYF.